Shown below are 23 T cell receptor beta chains from a single sample sequenced in a study of Tregs in tolerant kidney transplant recipients. Sequencing was performed with immunoSEQ multiplex PCR; in TCRdb, only in-frame clones are kept and a portion is missing. The listing records approximately 49,000 clones. The specimen comprised CD4+ T cells from blood, sampled before the transplant. The receptors shown here come from a human donor who received a combined kidney and bone marrow transplant.

Regarding this clone: From the germline J gene comes the end of the CDR3, since the read stops 3 residues before it. This rearrangement joins TRBV19 to TRBJ2-3; 8 nucleotides match TRBD1. The CDR3 is 18 residues long. CDR1 and CDR2 (germline): LNHDA, SQIVND (reference sequence). V shed 3 bases and J 4 bases; nucleotides not matched to a gene: 15. The CDR3 DNA, read in part, is TGTGCCAGTAGTATTCCCGGCTTTAGGGCAGGGGGCTCAGATACG. This codes for CASSIPGFRAGGSDT. The whole CDR3 is CASSIPGFRAGGSDTQYF.

The CDR3: CASSPRTGGSSYEQYF. CDR3 DNA, as far as it was read: TGTGCCAGCAGCCCAAGGACAGGGGGGAGCTCCTACGAG. The rearrangement links TRBV7-8 to TRBJ2-7, with 10 positions matching TRBD1. The read gets to within 3 residues of the CDR3 end, and the germline J gene fills in the rest. Germline-derived CDR1 and CDR2 are SGHVS and FQNEAQ. Trimming cost V 5 bases and J 0 bases; bases outside gene matches: 7. CDR3 length equals 16 residues.

A remark on this clone: The read ends 3 residues before the CDR3 terminus; that terminus is restored from the germline J gene. This rearrangement joins TRBV2 to TRBJ2-4; D is perhaps TRBD1 or TRBD2 (5 bases each). There are 15 residues in the CDR3. V was pared by 8 bases and J by 6 bases, with 20 bases between. From germline, CDR1 is SNHLY and CDR2 FYNNEI. The part of the CDR3 DNA that was read is TGTGCCAGCGGGCCCCGAGGGGTCGGAGGAAACATT. Protein: CASGPRGVGGNI. The CDR3 in full is CASGPRGVGGNIQYF.

Comment on this clone: Sequencing ends 3 residues short of the CDR3 end; the germline J gene provides the rest. V gene TRBV19 combines with J gene TRBJ2-6; D may be TRBD1 (6 bases). CDR3 size: 15 residues. Trimming pared 7 bases from V and 1 base from J, leaving 11 bases between. CDR1 LNHDA and CDR2 SQIVND come from the germline V gene (reference sequence). CDR3: CASTSGTSGANVLTF. The covered CDR3 bases are TGTGCCAGTACCTCCGGGACATCTGGGGCCAACGTC.

The CDR3 loop is CASSPSGTGPYTEAFF. The sequenced CDR3 bases are TGCGCCAGCAGCCCGAGTGGGACAGGGCCTTACACTGAA. The V call is TRBV5-1, the J call TRBJ1-1; 9 nucleotides align to TRBD1. The read ends 3 residues shy of where the CDR3 ends; the end is completed using the germline J gene. Germline V gene data show CDR1 as SGHRS and CDR2 as YFSETQ. V trimming: 4 bases; J trimming: 3 bases; junction bases outside the gene matches: 10. This CDR3 spans 16 amino acids.

Comment on this clone: The read terminates 3 residues ahead of where the CDR3 ends, so the germline J gene completes it. The chain is built from TRBV10-1 and TRBJ2-7; 8 bases are a match to TRBD1. This CDR3 is built from 13 residues. J gave up 3 bases and V 6 bases, and 4 bases lay outside the gene matches. Per the germline V gene, CDR1 is WNHNN and CDR2 is SYGVQD (reference sequence). CDR3 loop: CASSPGTGYEQYF. The CDR3 bases that were read are TGCGCCAGCAGCCCCGGGACAGGCTACGAG.

Details on this clone: The CDR3 end is not reached by the read, which stops 3 residues before it; the germline J gene fills it in. This chain links TRBV7-8 with TRBJ2-7; 14 nucleotides align to TRBD2. Trimming at V came to 5 bases and at J to 2 bases, leaving 8 bases not matched to a gene. The CDR3 has 17 residues. Germline CDR1 SGHVS, CDR2 FQNEAQ. CDR3 bases read: TGTGCCAGCAGCCTGACTAGCGGGAGGGCCGATGCCTACGAG. Protein product: CASSLTSGRADAYE. The CDR3 in full is CASSLTSGRADAYEQYF.

Worth noting for this clone: Its ends do not fully match the called genes, so a read error is possible. The CDR3 end falls 3 residues outside the read, so it is completed with the germline J gene. The chain employs TRBV7-7 and TRBJ2-1, with D uncertain. Per germline, CDR1 SSHAT and CDR2 FNYEAQ (reference sequence). The CDR3 has 15 residues. CDR3 region: CASSLDPGRYNEQFF. CDR3 bases read: TGTGCTAGCAGCTTAGACCCAGGTCGATACAATGAG.

To note about this clone: The CDR3 end falls 3 residues outside the read, so it is completed with the germline J gene. The V and J genes are TRBV7-9 and TRBJ2-1, with D perhaps TRBD1 (5 bases). Germline V lookup: CDR1 SEHNR, CDR2 FQNEAQ (reference sequence). Trimming shortened V by 5 bases and J by 8 bases, and 13 bases separated the two germline ends. This CDR3 region has 13 residues. Incomplete CDR3 DNA: TGTGCCAGCAGCCGCTCAGGGTCGGATGAG. The encoded protein is CASSRSGSDE. The CDR3 as a whole reads CASSRSGSDEQFF. The whole variable domain, filled in from reference TRBV7-9 and TRBJ2-1, reads DTGVSQNPRHKITKRGQNVTFRCDPISEHNRLYWYRQTLGQGPEFLTYFQNEAQLEKSRLLSDRFSAERPKGSFSTLEIQRTEQGDSAMYLCASSRSGSDEQFFGPGTRLTVL.

About this clone: Coverage ceases 3 residues before the CDR3 finishes, and the germline J gene fills in the end. The rearrangement joins TRBV7-8 to TRBJ2-1, with 9 nucleotides matching TRBD2. Germline V gene data show CDR1 as SGHVS and CDR2 as FQNEAQ. V was clipped by 1 base and J by 5 bases; unmatched bases: 3. The CDR3 loop spans 15 amino acids. The CDR3 is CASSLDSSGNNEQFF. The CDR3 bases that were read are TGTGCCAGCAGCTTAGATTCTAGCGGGAACAATGAG.

On this clone: The read gets to within 3 residues of the CDR3 end, and the germline J gene fills in the rest. The chain joins TRBV29-1 to TRBJ1-2, with D uncertain. The CDR3 runs to 13 residues. Germline V lookup: CDR1 SQVTM, CDR2 ANQGSEA. With 8 bases removed from V and 5 bases from J, the gap between germline ends came to 18 bases. The part of the CDR3 DNA that was read is TGCAGCATTAGGGTTAATGATGGATATGGC. Translated: CSIRVNDGYG. Given in full, the CDR3 is CSIRVNDGYGYTF.

For this clone: The CDR3 end is not reached by the read, which stops 3 residues before it; the germline J gene fills it in. The chain has TRBV13 and TRBJ1-1; a weak D match, TRBD1 (6 bases). The CDR3 spans 13 residues. V was pared by 4 bases and J by 1 base, with 7 bases between. The germline V gene has CDR1 PRHDT and CDR2 FYEKMQ (reference sequence). The sequenced part of the CDR3 DNA is TGTGCCAGCAGCTCGACAGGGAACACTGAA. Residues: CASSSTGNTE. The whole CDR3 sequence reads CASSSTGNTEAFF.

With regard to this clone: The read ends 3 residues shy of where the CDR3 ends; the end is completed using the germline J gene. The chain uses TRBV19 and TRBJ1-5; 9 bases are a match to TRBD1. The junction had 8 bases not matched to a gene; V was cut back by 5 bases and J by 3 bases. The germline gives CDR1 LNHDA, CDR2 SQIVND (reference sequence). The CDR3 has 16 amino acids. The CDR3: CASSVGTGRNNQPQHF. The covered CDR3 bases are TGTGCCAGTAGTGTAGGGACAGGGCGAAACAATCAGCCC.

As concerns this clone: The CDR3 end lies 3 residues beyond the end of the read and is filled in from the germline J gene. V is TRBV7-2 and J is TRBJ1-1, with 9 bases matching TRBD1. This CDR3 region has 15 residues. Germline CDR1 reads SGHTA; CDR2 reads FQGNSA. Trimming removed 5 bases from V and 4 bases from J; junction bases left unmatched: 8. CDR3 protein: CASSTTGGASTEAFF. The CDR3 DNA, read in part, is TGTGCCAGCAGCACCACAGGGGGCGCGAGCACTGAA.

Of note for this clone: The CDR3 extends 3 residues past the end of the read, so its final part is completed from the germline J gene. The chain links TRBV10-1 to TRBJ2-4, with TRBD1 matching over 7 bases. CDR3 length: 17 residues. The V gene end was trimmed by 6 bases and the J gene end by 0 bases; junction bases not matched to a gene: 11. Germline CDR1 reads WNHNN; CDR2 reads SYGVQD (reference sequence). CDR3 sequence reads: CASRNRDSRTAKNIQYF. The part of the CDR3 DNA that was read is TGCGCCAGCAGAAACCGGGACAGCCGTACAGCCAAAAACATT.

The CDR3 bases that were read are TGTGCCAGCAGCTTAGTCGGGGGTCCAAATGAAAAA. Residues: CASSLVGGPNEK. The whole CDR3 protein is CASSLVGGPNEKLFF. The chain recombines TRBV7-9 with TRBJ1-4, with D possibly TRBD1 on 5 matching bases. The missing CDR3 end, 3 residues past where the read stops, is filled in from the germline J gene. Trimming left V 1 base short and J 5 bases short, with 11 bases between. The CDR3 consists of 15 residues. In germline, CDR1 is SEHNR, CDR2 FQNEAQ (reference sequence).

CDR3 residues: CASSFGQGKYEQYF. CDR3 bases read: TGTGCCAGCAGCTTTGGACAGGGGAAATACGAG. V is TRBV7-9 and J is TRBJ2-7; 9 nucleotides align to TRBD1. The read gets to within 3 residues of the CDR3 end, and the germline J gene fills in the rest. J gave up 4 bases and V 3 bases, and 4 bases lay outside the gene matches. The germline CDR1 and CDR2 sequences are SEHNR and FQNEAQ (reference sequence). This CDR3 comprises 14 residues.

Concerning this clone: The read finishes 3 residues shy of the CDR3 end, and the germline J gene is used to complete it. V gene TRBV5-1 combines with J gene TRBJ2-2; 7 bases map to TRBD1. CDR3 length: 17 residues. With V trimmed by 1 base and J by 6 bases, 12 bases remained unmatched. CDR1 is SGHRS and CDR2 is YFSETQ in the germline V gene. CDR3 loop: CASSLSRTGGRAGELFF. Incomplete CDR3 DNA: TGCGCCAGCAGCTTGAGTAGGACAGGAGGTCGGGCCGGGGAG.

In the case of this clone: The read comes to an end 3 residues before the CDR3 does, leaving the germline J gene to fill in the end. J is TRBJ2-5 and V is TRBV5-1, with D uncertain. This CDR3 spans 15 amino acids. V lost 1 base and J 6 bases, leaving 16 bases between the germline ends. Germline lookup yields CDR1 SGHRS and CDR2 YFSETQ. The CDR3 reads CASSLQDVRSQTQYF. Incomplete CDR3 DNA: TGCGCCAGCAGCTTGCAGGATGTCCGGTCCCAGACC.

Turning to this clone: Read coverage stops 3 residues before the CDR3 terminus; the germline J gene supplies the remainder. The V call is TRBV20-1, the J call TRBJ2-5; TRBD2 agrees at 9 bases. CDR3 length: 13 amino acids. Germline V gene lookup returns CDR1 DFQATT and CDR2 SNEGSKA (reference sequence). The V segment lost 5 bases and the J segment 5 bases; nucleotides outside the gene matches: 6. The CDR3 region is CSARLAAPETQYF. The covered CDR3 bases are TGCAGTGCTCGACTAGCGGCGCCCGAGACC.

Concerning this clone itself: The read ends 3 residues before the CDR3 terminus; that terminus is restored from the germline J gene. V usage is TRBV28 and J usage is TRBJ2-1, with a possible D match to TRBD2 (6 bases). Per the germline V gene, CDR1 is MDHEN and CDR2 is SYDVKM. The V end lost 8 bases, the J end lost 3 bases, and 11 bases lay between the germline ends. The CDR3 covers 13 residues. This CDR3 is CASRDLLYNEQFF. CDR3 DNA (partial): TGTGCCAGCCGGGACTTGCTCTACAATGAG.

On this clone: The DNA ends 3 residues before the CDR3 does, and the rest of the CDR3 is filled in from the germline J gene. This rearrangement joins TRBV7-2 to TRBJ2-4; 7 bases match TRBD2. CDR3 length: 15 amino acids. Trimming took 3 bases from V and 4 from J; bases not matched to a gene: 6. Germline values: CDR1 SGHTA, CDR2 FQGNSA. CDR3 sequence reads: CASSFAGVSKNIQYF. The covered CDR3 bases are TGTGCCAGCAGCTTCGCGGGAGTGAGTAAAAACATT. The full variable domain, its missing parts supplied by reference TRBV7-2 and TRBJ2-4, is GAGVSQSPSNKVTEKGKDVELRCDPISGHTALYWYRQSLGQGLEFLIYFQGNSAPDKSGLPSDRFSAERTGGSVSTLTIQRTQQEDSAVYLCASSFAGVSKNIQYFGAGTRLSVL.

This clone is medium-sized by frequency. The part of the CDR3 DNA that was read is TGTGCCAGCAGTTTCCTCCCACTCCCCTGGACTCGAGAGGGTGACGAG. Translating it yields CASSFLPLPWTREGDE. The entire CDR3 is CASSFLPLPWTREGDEQYF. The gene calls are TRBV12-3 or TRBV12-4 and TRBJ2-7, with TRBD2 as a possible D gene (5 bases). The CDR3 end lies 3 residues beyond the end of the read and is filled in from the germline J gene. Trimming took 3 bases from V and 5 from J, leaving 29 bases between them. The CDR3 extends over 19 amino acids.